The rows below give T cell receptor beta chains drawn from one sample of a study of blood T cell repertoires in COVID-19. Data came from immunoSEQ multiplex PCR; TCRdb stores just in-frame clones and leaves some out. The data contain about 390,000 clones, over 75% of them seen just once; the ten biggest clones take up about 2.3%. The sample taken for sequencing was peripheral blood. These receptors all come from a woman aged 60 to 75 with COVID-19, enrolled during active disease. Each CDR3 is given with its conserved first and last residue. D genes are given only for firm matches. Rows give clone size only sometimes, using once, few, many, or a class for an expanded clone.

clone_size j_call d_call v_call cdr3_nt cdr3_aa
NA TRBJ1-6 NA TRBV15 TGTGCCACCACATCGGCAGGGCATTCACCCCTCCACTTT CATTSAGHSPLHF
NA TRBJ2-7 TRBD1 TRBV5-1 TGCGCCAGCAGCCAGATGCCCGGGACAGGGTCCTACGAGCAGTACTTC CASSQMPGTGSYEQYF
NA TRBJ1-1 NA TRBV6-6 TGTGCCAGCAAACAACCCGGGGGAACTGAAGCTTTCTTT CASKQPGGTEAFF
NA TRBJ2-5 NA TRBV18 TGTGCCAGCTCACCGGACAATTTACAAGAGACCCAGTACTTC CASSPDNLQETQYF
NA TRBJ2-3 TRBD2 TRBV5-4 TGTGCCAGCAGCTCCGGACTAGCGGCGGGCACAGATACGCAGTATTTT CASSSGLAAGTDTQYF
NA TRBJ2-1 TRBD1 TRBV7-3 TGTGCCAGCAGCTTAGGGACAGGGAGTGGTCATGAGCAGTTCTTC CASSLGTGSGHEQFF
NA TRBJ2-7 NA TRBV9 TGTGCCAGCAGCTTGGCAGGATCCTACGAGCAGTACTTC CASSLAGSYEQYF
NA TRBJ2-1 TRBD2 TRBV3-1/TRBV3-2 TGTGCCAGCAGCCAAGTCCAGCGGGGTAGCAATGAGCAGTTCTTC CASSQVQRGSNEQFF
NA TRBJ1-4 NA TRBV18 TGTGCCAGCTCAGAGGGAGGTGAAAAACTGTTTTTT CASSEGGEKLFF
NA TRBJ1-5 NA TRBV30 TGTGCCTGGAGTACCGGGACACTATTGCAGCCCCAGCATTTT CAWSTGTLLQPQHF
NA TRBJ2-3 TRBD1 TRBV10-3 TGTGCCATCAGTGAGGGGACAGGGGGGAAAGGGGGCACAGATACGCAGTATTTT CAISEGTGGKGGTDTQYF
few TRBJ2-7 NA TRBV6-1 TGTGCCAGCAGTGAAGCAGCCACCTCCTACGAGCAGTACTTC CASSEAATSYEQYF
NA TRBJ2-2 NA TRBV5-6 TGTGCCAGCAGCTCCTCGGGGGGCCCCGGGGAGCTGTTTTTT CASSSSGGPGELFF
once TRBJ2-1 TRBD1 TRBV5-5 TGTGCCAGCAGCTTGGACAGGGGCCGGGGCAATGAGCAGTTCTTC CASSLDRGRGNEQFF
few TRBJ1-5 NA TRBV2 TGTGCCAGCAGATTTACAGCGGAGGATCAGCCCCAGCATTTT CASRFTAEDQPQHF
NA TRBJ1-1 NA TRBV6-5 TGTGCCAGCACATGGACCTTAGCGGGTGAAGCTTTCTTT CASTWTLAGEAFF
few TRBJ1-2 NA TRBV3-1/TRBV3-2 TGTGCCAGCAGCTCCTACAGGGACCAAGCTAACTATGGCTACACCTTC CASSSYRDQANYGYTF
NA TRBJ2-3 TRBD2 TRBV7-6 TGTGCCAGCACCAAACTAGCGGGGGGCTCGGATACGCAGTATTTT CASTKLAGGSDTQYF
NA TRBJ1-2 TRBD1 TRBV6-6 TGTGCCAGCAGTTACTACGGGACAGGGACCAACTATGGCTACACCTTT CASSYYGTGTNYGYTF
NA TRBJ1-1 TRBD1 TRBV7-2 TGTGCCAGCAGCCCCAGGTACGGACAGGGAGGGAACACTGAAGCTTTCTTT CASSPRYGQGGNTEAFF
NA TRBJ1-1 NA TRBV6-5 TGTGCCAGCAGTTACAACAGGAACACTGAAGCTTTCTTT CASSYNRNTEAFF
NA TRBJ1-2 NA TRBV9 TGTGCCAGCGGTCCGACAGGATTAGGGTACTATGGCTACACCTTC CASGPTGLGYYGYTF
once TRBJ2-1 TRBD2 TRBV24-1 TGTGCCACCAGTGATCGGCTAGCGGGGGGCCTTACTGAGCAGTTCTTC CATSDRLAGGLTEQFF
NA TRBJ2-1 NA TRBV11-2 TGTGCCAGCAGCTTACCGTACTCCTACAATGAGCAGTTCTTC CASSLPYSYNEQFF
NA TRBJ2-7 TRBD1 TRBV3-1/TRBV3-2 TGTGCCAGCAGCCCCCGGACAGGGTTGCAAGAGCAGTACTTC CASSPRTGLQEQYF
NA TRBJ1-2 NA TRBV5-1 TGCGCCAGCAGCTTGGAGCCTCAGGGTGGCTACACCTTC CASSLEPQGGYTF
NA TRBJ2-1 TRBD2 TRBV15 TGTGCCACCAGCAGAGAAGTTTCGGTAGCGGGGAAATACAATGAGCAGTTCTTC CATSREVSVAGKYNEQFF
NA TRBJ2-7 TRBD1 TRBV24-1 TGTGCCACCAGTGATTCCGGACAGGGAGGGCAGTACTTC CATSDSGQGGQYF
NA TRBJ1-2 NA TRBV6-4 TGTGCCAGCAGAGTAGCTAACTATGGCTACACCTTC CASRVANYGYTF
NA TRBJ1-1 NA TRBV30 TGTGCCTGGGCTGACTCCACTGAAGCTTTCTTT CAWADSTEAFF
NA TRBJ1-5 TRBD1 TRBV12-3/TRBV12-4 TGTGCCAGCAGGCCCACCACAGGGGCCCAGCATTTT CASRPTTGAQHF
NA TRBJ2-2 NA TRBV5-1 TGCGCCAGCAGCTTGGGCAGTCCTAACACCGGGGAGCTGTTTTTT CASSLGSPNTGELFF
NA TRBJ1-4 TRBD1 TRBV18 TGTGCCAGCTCACCCCAGGGGGCCTCTTCTAATGAAAAACTGTTTTTT CASSPQGASSNEKLFF
once TRBJ2-3 TRBD1 TRBV19 TGTGCCAGTAGTTCGGGACAGGGGGTCGATACGCAGTATTTT CASSSGQGVDTQYF
NA TRBJ1-6 NA TRBV18 TGTGCCAGCTCACCACCGAGTCCTGGGGCCAATTCACCCCTCCACTTT CASSPPSPGANSPLHF
NA TRBJ2-6 TRBD1 TRBV19 TGTGCCAGTAGACAGGGGGCTTTCTCTGGGGCCAACGTCCTGACTTTC CASRQGAFSGANVLTF
NA TRBJ1-1 TRBD1 TRBV5-1 TGCGCCAGCAGCTTGCCGACAGGGCCAATTCATTCGGAAGCTTTCTTT CASSLPTGPIHSEAFF
NA TRBJ1-1 NA TRBV10-3 TGTGCCACGAACCACCAGAAGAACACTGAAGCTTTCTTT CATNHQKNTEAFF
NA TRBJ1-1 TRBD1 TRBV2 TGTGCCAGTAGGGACAGGGGGGGACGCAACACTGAAGCTTTCTTT CASRDRGGRNTEAFF
NA TRBJ1-2 TRBD1 TRBV27 TGTGCCAGCAGTTCGGACAGGAGCTATGGCTACACCTTC CASSSDRSYGYTF
NA TRBJ2-7 NA TRBV7-8 TGTGCCAGCAGCTTAGGCCCTAGCTCCTACGAGCAGTACTTC CASSLGPSSYEQYF
NA TRBJ1-2 NA TRBV19 TGTGCCAGTAGTATAGACAGACAAAACTATGGCTACACCTTC CASSIDRQNYGYTF
NA TRBJ1-1 NA TRBV3-1/TRBV3-2 TGTGCCAGCAGCCAAGATGGGCAGCCGAACACTGAAGCTTTCTTT CASSQDGQPNTEAFF
NA TRBJ2-3 NA TRBV6-6 TGTGCCAGCAAGGGGAGCCCGGGACTTCTCACAGATACGCAGTATTTT CASKGSPGLLTDTQYF
NA TRBJ2-1 TRBD2 TRBV5-1 TGCGCCAGCGCTAGCGGGGGTAACGGTAACAATGAGCAGTTCTTC CASASGGNGNNEQFF
NA TRBJ1-6 TRBD1 TRBV7-2 TGTGCCAGCAGCTTGACGACAGGGTTCCTCCACTTT CASSLTTGFLHF
NA TRBJ2-7 NA TRBV5-4 TGTGCCAGCAGCTTACGGACAGCCTACGAGGAGCAGTACTTC CASSLRTAYEEQYF
NA TRBJ1-1 NA TRBV27 TGTGCCAGCAGTTTATCCCAACAGAACACTGAAGCTTTCTTT CASSLSQQNTEAFF
NA TRBJ1-6 NA TRBV29-1 TGCAGCGTAGGGGAGGGGGGTAATTCACCCCTCCACTTT CSVGEGGNSPLHF
NA TRBJ2-7 TRBD1 TRBV18 TGTGCCAGCTCAACGGGACAGGGGGGCTCCTACGAGCAGTACTTC CASSTGQGGSYEQYF
NA TRBJ1-6 NA TRBV2 TGTGCCAGCACGAGAAATGATTCACCCCTCCACTTT CASTRNDSPLHF
once TRBJ2-3 TRBD2 TRBV28 TGTGCCAGCAAGGCGGGGGGGCCAATAGATACGCAGTATTTT CASKAGGPIDTQYF
NA TRBJ1-4 TRBD1 TRBV2 TGTGCCAGCAGTGGCACAGGGGCCACTAATGAAAAACTGTTTTTT CASSGTGATNEKLFF